This T cell receptor (beta chain) comes out of a study of T cells after yellow fever vaccination (dated by TCRdb to between 2017 and 2020). In the study overall: Libraries from fractions with low cell numbers were prepared with the SMART-Seq v4 Ultra Low Input RNA kit. To track T-cell clones before and after primary and booster YFV17D yellow fever vaccination, bulk TCR alpha and beta repertoires were sequenced longitudinally. Two healthy male donors made up the cohort, one aged 18 to 30 years and the other aged 30 to 40 years. Blood was collected at multiple timepoints before and after primary and secondary immunization, and bulk PBMC replicates and cell subsets were isolated.

In light of the paper, this sample's treatment or condition label describes: live attenuated yellow fever vaccine strain. At every blood-draw timepoint, two biological replicates of bulk PBMCs were collected. A standard Ficoll-Paque protocol was used to isolate PBMCs from peripheral blood. TriZol was used to extract RNA from bulk PBMCs, from CD4 and CD8 fractions, and from dextramer-positive and dextramer-negative fractions. TCR cDNA was synthesized by 5'RACE template switching, through which a universal primer site and unique molecular identifiers were introduced. Priming of cDNA synthesis was performed from both the TCR alpha and TCR beta constant segments. Library amplification used two PCR steps, and the second PCR step added sample barcodes and sequencing adapters. Sequencing of the libraries was done on either Illumina HiSeq 2500 (2x100 bp) or NovaSeq (2x150 bp). On the study's bioinformatics: Reads were demultiplexed and collapsed into UMI consensus sequences with MIGEC, and V(D)J alignment was performed with MiXCR. Vaccine-responding clonotypes were identified with edgeR using replicate PBMC samples, with FDR below 0.01 and a log2 fold change above 5 up to day 15 being required. Each bulk clonotype received a CD4 or CD8 identity based on whether the sequenced CD4 or CD8 repertoire contained that clonotype at higher abundance. Starting from the raw public reads, TCRdb applied fastp trimming at Q25, assembled clones with MiXCR and retained in-frame beta chains. Entries are consolidated by CDR3 protein sequence, retaining the most common genes and DNA. TCRdb, not the authors, supplied the V and J calls. The sample table records 250,000 to 350,000 distinct CDR3 sequences; about 6.6% of these occur just once. The ten top clones hold around 17% of the sample.

On the study overall, not on this receptor specifically: Only a couple of donors were included in the study, so the extent to which the findings can be generalized is limited. Most clones expanded after primary vaccination were re-detected after the booster (around 96% of CD4 and approximately 85% of CD8), suggesting broad memory maintenance. A small share of clonotypes occurred in both CD4 and CD8 compartments, likely arising from convergent recombination. The secondary T-cell response was found to be weaker but faster than the primary response, with a peak reached on day 5 rather than on day 15. FACS-sorted repertoires could contain abundant contaminating clonotypes from the bulk population, so computational filtering was required.

Reading the germline V gene gives CDR1 SGHRS and CDR2 YFSETQ. The CDR3 runs 13 residues from the cysteine to the phenylalanine. Here the CDR3 DNA is all that survives: 39 bases in frame from base 1. V loses 4 bases of germline sequence and J loses 0 bases, and the interval between the two ends is 7 bases. This clonotype was seen many times. What this receptor recognizes is not known. No per-base quality is available; no much larger clone lies one base away. The sequence was collected from a man aged 18 to 30 who received the YFV17D yellow fever vaccine. The V and J genes are TRBV5-1 and TRBJ2-5; TRBD1 might be the D gene, on 6 matching bases. The material was PBMCs, obtained around 45 days after the first yellow fever vaccination. The CDR3 in this case is CASSTGNQETQYF. The bases read TGCGCCAGCAGCACAGGGAACCAAGAGACCCAGTACTTC. Reference TRBV5-1 and TRBJ2-5 genes cover what lies past the CDR3, so the full variable domain is KAGVTQTPRYLIKTRGQQVTLSCSPISGHRSVSWYQQTPGQGLQFLFEYFSETQRNKGNFPGRFSGRQFSNSRSEMNVSTLELGDSALYLCASSTGNQETQYFGPGTRLLVL.